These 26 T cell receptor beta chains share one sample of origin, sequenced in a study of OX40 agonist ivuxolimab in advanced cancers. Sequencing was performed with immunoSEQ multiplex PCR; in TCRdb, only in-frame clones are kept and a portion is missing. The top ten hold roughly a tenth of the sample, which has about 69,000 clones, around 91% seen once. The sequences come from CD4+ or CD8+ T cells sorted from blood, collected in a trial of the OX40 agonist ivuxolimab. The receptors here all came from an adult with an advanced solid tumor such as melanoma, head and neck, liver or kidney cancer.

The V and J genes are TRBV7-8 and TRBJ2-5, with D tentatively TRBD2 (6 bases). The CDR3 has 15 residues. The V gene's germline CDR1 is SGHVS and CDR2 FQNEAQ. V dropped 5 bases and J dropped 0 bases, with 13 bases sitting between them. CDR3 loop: CASSAGTVYQETQYF. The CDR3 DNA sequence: TGTGCCAGCAGCGCGGGGACTGTCTACCAAGAGACCCAGTACTTC.

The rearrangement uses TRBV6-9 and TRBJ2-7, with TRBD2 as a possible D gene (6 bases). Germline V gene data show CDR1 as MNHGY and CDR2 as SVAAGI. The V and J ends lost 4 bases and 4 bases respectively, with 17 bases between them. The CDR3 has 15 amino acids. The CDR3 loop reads CASSSPGEASYEQYF. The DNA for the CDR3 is TGTGCCAGCAGTTCCCCGGGGGAAGCATCATACGAGCAGTACTTC.

The CDR3 loop is CASSLGQTMGTQYF. In DNA, the CDR3 is TGTGCCAGCAGTTTAGGTCAGACAATGGGGACCCAGTACTTC. The gene calls are TRBV28 and TRBJ2-5; D remains ambiguous. The germline V gene encodes CDR1 MDHEN and CDR2 SYDVKM. The CDR3 runs to 14 residues. Trimming took off 2 bases at V and 7 bases at J, with 14 bases between the two ends.

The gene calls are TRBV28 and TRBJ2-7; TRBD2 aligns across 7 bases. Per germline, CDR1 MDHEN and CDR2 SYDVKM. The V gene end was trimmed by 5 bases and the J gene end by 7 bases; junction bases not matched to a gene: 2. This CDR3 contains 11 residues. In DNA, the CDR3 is TGTGCCAGCAGTCGGGGAGGGGAGCAGTACTTC. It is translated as CASSRGGEQYF.

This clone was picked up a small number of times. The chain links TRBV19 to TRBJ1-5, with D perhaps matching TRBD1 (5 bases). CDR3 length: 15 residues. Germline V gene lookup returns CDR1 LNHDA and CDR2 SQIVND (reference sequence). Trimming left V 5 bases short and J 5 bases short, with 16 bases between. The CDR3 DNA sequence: TGTGCCAGTAGTGGGGGGATACAGAACCATCAGCCCCAGCATTTT. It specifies CASSGGIQNHQPQHF.

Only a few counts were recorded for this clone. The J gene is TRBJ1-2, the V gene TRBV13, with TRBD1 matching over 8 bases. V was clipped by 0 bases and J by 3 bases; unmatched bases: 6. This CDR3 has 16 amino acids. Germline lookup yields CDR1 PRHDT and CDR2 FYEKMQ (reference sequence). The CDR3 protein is CASSLGGQGSHYGYTF. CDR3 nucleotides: TGTGCCAGCAGCTTAGGTGGACAGGGCAGCCACTATGGCTACACCTTC.

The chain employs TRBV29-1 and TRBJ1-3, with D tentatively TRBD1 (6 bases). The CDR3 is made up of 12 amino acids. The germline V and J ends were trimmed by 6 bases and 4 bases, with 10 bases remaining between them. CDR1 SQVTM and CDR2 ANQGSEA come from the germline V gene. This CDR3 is CSVLDRGNTIYF. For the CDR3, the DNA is TGCAGCGTCCTAGACAGGGGAAACACCATATATTTT.

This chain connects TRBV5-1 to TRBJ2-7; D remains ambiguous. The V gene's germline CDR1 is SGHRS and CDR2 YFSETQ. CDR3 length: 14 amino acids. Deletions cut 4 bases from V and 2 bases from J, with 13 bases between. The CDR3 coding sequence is TGCGCCAGCAGCCCCTGGTCGAACCCCTACGAGCAGTACTTC. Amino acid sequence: CASSPWSNPYEQYF.

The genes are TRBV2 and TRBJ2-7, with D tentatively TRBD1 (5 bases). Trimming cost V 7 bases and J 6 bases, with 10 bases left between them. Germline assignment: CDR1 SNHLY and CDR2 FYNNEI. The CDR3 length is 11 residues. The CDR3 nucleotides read TGTGCCAGCACCCAGGGCCCCGAGCAGTACTTC. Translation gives CASTQGPEQYF.

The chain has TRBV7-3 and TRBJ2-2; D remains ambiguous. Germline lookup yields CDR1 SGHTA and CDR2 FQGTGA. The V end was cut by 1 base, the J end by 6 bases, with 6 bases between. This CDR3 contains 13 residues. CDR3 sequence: CASSLIQPGELFF. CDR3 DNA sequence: TGTGCCAGCAGCTTAATTCAGCCCGGGGAGCTGTTTTTT.

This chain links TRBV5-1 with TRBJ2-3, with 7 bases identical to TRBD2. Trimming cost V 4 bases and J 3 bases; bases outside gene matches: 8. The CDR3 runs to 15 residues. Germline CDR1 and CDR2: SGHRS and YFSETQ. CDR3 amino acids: CASSLRSGHTDTQYF. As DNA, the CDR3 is TGCGCCAGCAGCCTACGTAGCGGGCATACAGATACGCAGTATTTT.

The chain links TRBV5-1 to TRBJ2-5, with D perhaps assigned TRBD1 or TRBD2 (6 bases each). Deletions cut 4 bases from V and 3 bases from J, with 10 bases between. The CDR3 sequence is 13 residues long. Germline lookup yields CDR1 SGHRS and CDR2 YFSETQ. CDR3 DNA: TGCGCCAGCAGCCGGAGGGGGGAAGAGACCCAGTACTTC. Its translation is CASSRRGEETQYF.

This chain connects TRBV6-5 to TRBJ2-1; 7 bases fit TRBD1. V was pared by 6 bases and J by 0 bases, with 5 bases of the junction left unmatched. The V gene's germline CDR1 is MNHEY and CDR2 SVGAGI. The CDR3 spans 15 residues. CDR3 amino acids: CASSTGTDSYNEQFF. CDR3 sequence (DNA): TGTGCCAGCAGCACCGGGACAGACTCCTACAATGAGCAGTTCTTC.

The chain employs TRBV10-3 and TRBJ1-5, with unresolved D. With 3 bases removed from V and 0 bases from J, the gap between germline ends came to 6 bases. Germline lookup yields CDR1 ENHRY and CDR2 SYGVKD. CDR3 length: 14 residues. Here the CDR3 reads CAISDPGSNQPQHF. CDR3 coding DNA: TGTGCCATCAGTGACCCCGGTAGCAATCAGCCCCAGCATTTT.

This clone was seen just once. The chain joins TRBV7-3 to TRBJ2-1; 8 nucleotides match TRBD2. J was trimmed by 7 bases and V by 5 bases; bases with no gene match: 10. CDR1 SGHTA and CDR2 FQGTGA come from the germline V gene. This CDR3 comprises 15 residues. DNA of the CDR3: TGTGCCAGCAGCCCCCAGAGCGGGAGTAGGAATGAGCAGTTCTTC. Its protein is CASSPQSGSRNEQFF. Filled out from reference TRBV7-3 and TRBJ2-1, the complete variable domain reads GAGVSQTPSNKVTEKGKYVELRCDPISGHTALYWYRQSLGQGPEFLIYFQGTGAADDSGLPNDRFFAVRPEGSVSTLKIQRTERGDSAVYLCASSPQSGSRNEQFFGPGTRLTVL.

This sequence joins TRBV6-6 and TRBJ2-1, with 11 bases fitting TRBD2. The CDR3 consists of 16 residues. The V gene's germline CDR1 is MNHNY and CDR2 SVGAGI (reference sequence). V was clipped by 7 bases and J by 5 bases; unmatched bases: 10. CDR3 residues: CASKTIAGGPHNEQFF. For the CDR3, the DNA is TGTGCCAGCAAAACCATAGCGGGAGGGCCGCACAATGAGCAGTTCTTC.

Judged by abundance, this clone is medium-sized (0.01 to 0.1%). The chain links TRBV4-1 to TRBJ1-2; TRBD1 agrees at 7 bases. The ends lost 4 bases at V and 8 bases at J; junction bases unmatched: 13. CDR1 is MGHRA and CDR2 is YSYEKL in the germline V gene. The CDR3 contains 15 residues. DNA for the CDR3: TGCGCCAGCAGCCCCACCGGAGACAGGGTGCGGGGCTACACCTTC. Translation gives CASSPTGDRVRGYTF.

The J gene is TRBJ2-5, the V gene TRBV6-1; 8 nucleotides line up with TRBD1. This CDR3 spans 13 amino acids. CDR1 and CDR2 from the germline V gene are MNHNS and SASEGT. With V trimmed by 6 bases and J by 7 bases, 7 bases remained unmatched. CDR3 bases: TGTGCCAGCAGACTCGACAGGGGAGGGACCCAGTACTTC. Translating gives CASRLDRGGTQYF.

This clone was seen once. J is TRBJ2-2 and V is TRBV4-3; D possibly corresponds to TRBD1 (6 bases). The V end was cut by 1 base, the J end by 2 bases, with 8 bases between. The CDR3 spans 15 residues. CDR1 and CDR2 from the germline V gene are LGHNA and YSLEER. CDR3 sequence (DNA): TGCGCCAGCAGCCAAGGGGACACTAACACCGGGGAGCTGTTTTTT. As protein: CASSQGDTNTGELFF.

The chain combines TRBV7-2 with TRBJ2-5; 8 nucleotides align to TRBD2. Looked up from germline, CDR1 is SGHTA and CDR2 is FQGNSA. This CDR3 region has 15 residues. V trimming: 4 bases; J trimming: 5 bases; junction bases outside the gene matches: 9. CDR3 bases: TGTGCCAGCAGCTCCCTTGCTAGCGGGTGGGAGACCCAGTACTTC. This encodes CASSSLASGWETQYF.

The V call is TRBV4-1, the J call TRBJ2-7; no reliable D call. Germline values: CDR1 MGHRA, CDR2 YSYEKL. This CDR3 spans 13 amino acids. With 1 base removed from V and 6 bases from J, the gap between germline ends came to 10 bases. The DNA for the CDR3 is TGCGCCAGCAGCCAAGTCGAGCGTTTCGAGCAGTACTTC. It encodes CASSQVERFEQYF.

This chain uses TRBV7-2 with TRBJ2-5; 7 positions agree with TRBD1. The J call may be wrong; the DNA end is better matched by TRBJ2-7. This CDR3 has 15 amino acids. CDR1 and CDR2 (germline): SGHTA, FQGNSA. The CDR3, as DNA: TGTGCCAGCAGCCCCACCGACAGGGATTCCTACGAGCAGTACTTC. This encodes CASSPTDRDSYEQYF.

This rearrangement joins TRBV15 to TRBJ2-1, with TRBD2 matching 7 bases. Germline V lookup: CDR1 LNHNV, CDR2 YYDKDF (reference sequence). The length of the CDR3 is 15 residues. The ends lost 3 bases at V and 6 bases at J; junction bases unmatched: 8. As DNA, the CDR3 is TGTGCCACCAGCAGGCCCAGCGGGGCCACCAATGAGCAGTTCTTC. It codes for CATSRPSGATNEQFF.

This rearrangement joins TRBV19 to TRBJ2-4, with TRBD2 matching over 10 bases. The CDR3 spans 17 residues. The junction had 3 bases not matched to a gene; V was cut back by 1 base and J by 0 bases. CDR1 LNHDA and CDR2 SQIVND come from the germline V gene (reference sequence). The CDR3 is CASSIGTSGLAKNIQYF. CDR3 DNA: TGTGCCAGTAGTATAGGGACTAGCGGACTAGCCAAAAACATTCAGTACTTC.

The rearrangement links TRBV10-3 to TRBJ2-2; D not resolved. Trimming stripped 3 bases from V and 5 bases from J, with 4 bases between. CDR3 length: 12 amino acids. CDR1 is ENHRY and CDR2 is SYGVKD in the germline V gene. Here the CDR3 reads CAISEETGELFF. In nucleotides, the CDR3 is TGTGCCATCAGTGAAGAAACCGGGGAGCTGTTTTTT.

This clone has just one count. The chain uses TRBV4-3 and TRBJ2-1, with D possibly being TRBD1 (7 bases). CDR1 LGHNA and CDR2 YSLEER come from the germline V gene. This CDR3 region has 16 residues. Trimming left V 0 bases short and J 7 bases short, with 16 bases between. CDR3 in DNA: TGCGCCAGCAGCCAAGATCAGGGGGGAGCGAGGAATGAGCAGTTCTTC. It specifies CASSQDQGGARNEQFF.